Below, one T cell receptor beta chain is given with its context. Its target is not known. These data are taken from a study of CD8+ T cells in alopecia areata. Points from the study as a whole: Relative to normal scalp, lesional scalp, especially alopecia totalis/universalis, showed higher clonality. Patients showed less clear TCR sequence sharing than mice, possibly partly because of HLA diversity.

V lost 2 bases and J lost 0, with 10 bases in between. The CDR3 is 15 amino acids. The germline gives CDR1 MNHEY, CDR2 SVGAGI. After isolation, RNA underwent reverse transcription to generate cDNA as the sequencing template. Profiled with immunoSEQ multiplex PCR; TCRdb holds only in-frame clones, not every one. The data show fewer than 150,000 clones, roughly 66% seen once. J is TRBJ1-2 and V is TRBV6-5; a possible D gene is TRBD1 (5 bases). What was sequenced was CD4+ T cells sorted from blood. The source of this sequence is a human donor in good health. The CDR3 is CASSYRLTANYGYTF. DNA for the CDR3: TGTGCCAGCAGTTACCGATTGACAGCTAACTATGGCTACACCTTC.